The 9 T cell receptor beta chains listed next were all sequenced from one sample in a study of blood T cell repertoires in COVID-19. The data were produced by immunoSEQ multiplex PCR, yet TCRdb's version contains in-frame clones alone and is incomplete. The sample has about 240,000 clones; more than 70% are singletons. The specimen was peripheral blood. Receptors originate from a woman aged 40 to 49 who had recovered from COVID-19.

As DNA, the CDR3 is TGTGCCAGCAGTTACATCCCCGGCTACGAGCAGTACTTC. It encodes CASSYIPGYEQYF. The gene calls are TRBV6-5 and TRBJ2-7; D is undetermined. Germline CDR1 and CDR2: MNHEY and SVGAGI. The CDR3 is 13 residues long. V was trimmed by 2 bases and J by 3 bases, leaving 8 bases between them.

The J gene is TRBJ2-2, the V gene TRBV7-9; TRBD1 matches 7 bases. Germline V lookup: CDR1 SEHNR, CDR2 FQNEAQ (reference sequence). This CDR3 is built from 19 residues. Trimming removed 5 bases from V and 6 bases from J; junction bases left unmatched: 21. This CDR3 is CASSPPEGQIIPRSGELFF. The CDR3, as DNA: TGTGCCAGCAGCCCCCCAGAGGGACAGATAATCCCCCGGTCCGGGGAGCTGTTTTTT.

The chain's CDR3 is CASSSPAGPDTQYF. CDR3 DNA sequence: TGTGCCAGCAGCTCCCCCGCGGGCCCAGATACGCAGTATTTT. The rearrangement uses TRBV7-2 and TRBJ2-3; a possible D gene is TRBD2 (5 bases). Trimming left V 4 bases short and J 4 bases short, with 12 bases between. Per germline, CDR1 SGHTA and CDR2 FQGNSA. This CDR3 has 14 residues.

Remarks on this clone: At one of its ends the junction is not consistent with the germline gene, which may arise from a read error. The chain is built from TRBV4-3 and TRBJ2-3, with TRBD2 matching 7 bases. The CDR3 totals 13 residues. The V gene's germline CDR1 is LGHNA and CDR2 YSLEER. CDR3: CASSLTSRDTQYF. The CDR3 coding sequence is TGCGCCAGCAGCCTGACTAGCAGAGATACGCAGTATTTT.

This clone was picked up one time. This chain uses TRBV15 with TRBJ1-1; weak D call: TRBD1 (5 bases). The CDR3 is 14 residues long. V was shortened by 1 base and J by 0 bases, with 6 bases between the two germline ends. Germline V CDR1 and CDR2: LNHNV, YYDKDF (reference sequence). CDR3 in amino acids: CATSRAGLNTEAFF. DNA of the CDR3: TGTGCCACCAGCAGAGCAGGGCTGAACACTGAAGCTTTCTTT. Full variable domain (remainder filled in from reference TRBV15 and TRBJ1-1): DAMVIQNPRYQVTQFGKPVTLSCSQTLNHNVMYWYQQKSSQAPKLLFHYYDKDFNNEADTPDNFQSRRPNTSFCFLDIRSPGLGDTAMYLCATSRAGLNTEAFFGQGTRLTVV.

This chain connects TRBV6-6 to TRBJ2-7; 12 bases fit TRBD2. Germline CDR1 reads MNHNY; CDR2 reads SVGAGI (reference sequence). The CDR3 spans 16 residues. Unmatched junction bases numbered 5, after V lost 5 bases and J lost 0 bases. CDR3 residues: CASSRLAGDPSYEQYF. CDR3 nucleotide sequence: TGTGCCAGCAGTCGACTAGCGGGAGACCCCTCCTACGAGCAGTACTTC.

This rearrangement joins TRBV5-5 to TRBJ2-4; TRBD2 matches at 7 bases. The germline CDR1 and CDR2 sequences are SGHKS and YYEKEE (reference sequence). This CDR3 comprises 15 residues. With V trimmed by 4 bases and J by 1 base, 5 bases remained unmatched. CDR3 DNA sequence: TGTGCCAGCAGCCCCCAACTAGCGGCCAAAAACATTCAGTACTTC. Its translation: CASSPQLAAKNIQYF. The whole variable domain, filled in from reference TRBV5-5 and TRBJ2-4, reads DAGVTQSPTHLIKTRGQQVTLRCSPISGHKSVSWYQQVLGQGPQFIFQYYEKEERGRGNFPDRFSARQFPNYSSELNVNALLLGDSALYLCASSPQLAAKNIQYFGAGTRLSVL.

The CDR3: CSADGGGGPSSYNEQFF. CDR3 sequence (DNA): TGCAGCGCAGACGGGGGGGGCGGGCCAAGCTCCTACAATGAGCAGTTCTTC. The chain recombines TRBV29-1 with TRBJ2-1; TRBD2 agrees at 8 bases. J lost 0 bases, V lost 7 bases, and 14 bases had no gene match. The CDR3 length is 17 residues. Germline V gene lookup returns CDR1 SQVTM and CDR2 ANQGSEA.

V is TRBV7-8 and J is TRBJ2-1, with 8 bases identical to TRBD1. CDR1 is SGHVS, CDR2 FQNEAQ, per germline. This CDR3 has 15 amino acids. With V trimmed by 5 bases and J by 2 bases, 5 bases remained unmatched. Here the CDR3 DNA reads TGTGCCAGCAGCAGGACAGGGACCCCCTACAATGAGCAGTTCTTC. Its protein is CASSRTGTPYNEQFF.